This T cell receptor (beta chain) came from a study of OX40 agonist ivuxolimab in advanced cancers. The repertoire was sequenced with immunoSEQ multiplex PCR; TCRdb's copy has only in-frame clones and lacks some. The sample records approximately 29,000 clones, about 80% being singletons. The CDR3 sequence is 13 residues long. J gave up 3 bases and V 7 bases, and 3 bases lay outside the gene matches. CDR1 WNHNN and CDR2 SYGVQD come from the germline V gene (reference sequence). The sample was CD4+ or CD8+ T cells sorted from blood, taken in a trial of the OX40 agonist ivuxolimab. This receptor was obtained from an adult with an advanced solid tumor such as melanoma, head and neck, liver or kidney cancer. This chain connects TRBV10-1 to TRBJ2-7; the match to TRBD1 covers 10 bases. The CDR3 spells CASKDRGVYEQYF. Written as DNA, the CDR3 is TGCGCCAGCAAGGACAGGGGGGTCTACGAGCAGTACTTC.